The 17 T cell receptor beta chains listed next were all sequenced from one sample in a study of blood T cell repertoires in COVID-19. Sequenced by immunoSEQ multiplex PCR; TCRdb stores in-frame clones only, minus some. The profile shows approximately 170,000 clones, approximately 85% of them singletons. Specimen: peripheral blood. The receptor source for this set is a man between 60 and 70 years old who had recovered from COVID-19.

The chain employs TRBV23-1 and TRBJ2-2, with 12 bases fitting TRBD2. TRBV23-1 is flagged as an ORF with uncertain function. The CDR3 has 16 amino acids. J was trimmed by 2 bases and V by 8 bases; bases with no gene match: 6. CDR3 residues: CASEGLAGCNTGELFF. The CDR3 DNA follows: TGCGCCAGCGAAGGACTAGCGGGGTGCAACACCGGGGAGCTGTTTTTT.

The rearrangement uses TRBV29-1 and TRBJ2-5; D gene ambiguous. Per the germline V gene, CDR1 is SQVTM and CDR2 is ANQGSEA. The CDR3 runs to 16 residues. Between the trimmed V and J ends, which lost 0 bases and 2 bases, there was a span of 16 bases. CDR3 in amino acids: CSVEDDSRVIQETQYF. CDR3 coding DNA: TGCAGCGTTGAAGATGACTCCCGGGTGATTCAAGAGACCCAGTACTTC.

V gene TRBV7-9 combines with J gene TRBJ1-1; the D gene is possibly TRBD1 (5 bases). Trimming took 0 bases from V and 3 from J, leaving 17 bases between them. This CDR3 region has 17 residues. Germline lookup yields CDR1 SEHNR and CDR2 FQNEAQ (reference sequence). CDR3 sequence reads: CASSLARGSGRDTEAFF. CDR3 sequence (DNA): TGTGCCAGCAGCTTAGCTCGGGGGTCTGGGCGCGACACTGAAGCTTTCTTT.

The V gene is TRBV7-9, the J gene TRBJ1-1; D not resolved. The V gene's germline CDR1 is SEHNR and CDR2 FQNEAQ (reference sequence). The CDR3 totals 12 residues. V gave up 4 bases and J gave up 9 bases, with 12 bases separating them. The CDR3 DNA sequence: TGTGCCAGCAGCTCGTCAGGCTGGCAAGCTTTCTTT. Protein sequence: CASSSSGWQAFF.

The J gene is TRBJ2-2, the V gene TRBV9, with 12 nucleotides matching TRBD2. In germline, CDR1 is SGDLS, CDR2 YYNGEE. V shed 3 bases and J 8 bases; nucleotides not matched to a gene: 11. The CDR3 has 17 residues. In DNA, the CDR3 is TGTGCCAGCAGCGCCTCCGGACTAGCGGGGAACGGAGGGGAGCTGTTTTTT. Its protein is CASSASGLAGNGGELFF.

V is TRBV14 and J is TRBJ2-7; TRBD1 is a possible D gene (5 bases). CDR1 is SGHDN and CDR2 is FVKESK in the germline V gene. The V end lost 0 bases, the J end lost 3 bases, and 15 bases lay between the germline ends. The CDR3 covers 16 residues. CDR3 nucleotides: TGTGCCAGCAGCCAAGATCCGCATTCGACAGTCTACGAGCAGTACTTC. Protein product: CASSQDPHSTVYEQYF. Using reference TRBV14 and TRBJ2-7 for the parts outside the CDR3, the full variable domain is EAGVTQFPSHSVIEKGQTVTLRCDPISGHDNLYWYRRVMGKEIKFLLHFVKESKQDESGMPNNRFLAERTGGTYSTLKVQPAELEDSGVYFCASSQDPHSTVYEQYFGPGTRLTVT.

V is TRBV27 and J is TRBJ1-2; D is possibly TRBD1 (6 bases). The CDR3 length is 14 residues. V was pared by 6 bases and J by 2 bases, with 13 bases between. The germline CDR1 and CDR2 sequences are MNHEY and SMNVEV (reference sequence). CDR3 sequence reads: CASRANRANYGYTF. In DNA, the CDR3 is TGTGCCAGCAGAGCCAACAGGGCCAACTATGGCTACACCTTC.

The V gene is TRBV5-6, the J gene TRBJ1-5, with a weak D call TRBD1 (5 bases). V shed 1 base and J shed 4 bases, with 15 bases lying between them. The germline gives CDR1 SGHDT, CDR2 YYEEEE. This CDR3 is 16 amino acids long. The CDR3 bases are TGTGCCAGCAGCTTGTCCGGACGCGGGGGGAATCAGCCCCAGCATTTT. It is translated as CASSLSGRGGNQPQHF.

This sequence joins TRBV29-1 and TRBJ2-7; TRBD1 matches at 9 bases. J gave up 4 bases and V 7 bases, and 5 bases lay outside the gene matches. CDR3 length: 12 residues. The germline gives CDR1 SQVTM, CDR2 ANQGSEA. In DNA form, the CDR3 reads TGCAGCGGATCGACAGGGGGTTACGAGCAGTACTTC. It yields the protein CSGSTGGYEQYF.

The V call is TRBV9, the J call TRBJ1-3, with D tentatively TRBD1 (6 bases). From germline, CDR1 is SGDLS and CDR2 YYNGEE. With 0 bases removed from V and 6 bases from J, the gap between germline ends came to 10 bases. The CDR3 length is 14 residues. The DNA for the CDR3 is TGTGCCAGCAGCGTAGGGAAGGGGGAAAACACCATATATTTT. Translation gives CASSVGKGENTIYF.

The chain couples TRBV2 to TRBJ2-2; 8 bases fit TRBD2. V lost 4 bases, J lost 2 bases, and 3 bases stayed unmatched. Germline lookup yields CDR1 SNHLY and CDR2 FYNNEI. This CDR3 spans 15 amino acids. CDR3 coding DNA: TGTGCCAGCAGTGCGGGGGGGCTAAACACCGGGGAGCTGTTTTTT. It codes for CASSAGGLNTGELFF. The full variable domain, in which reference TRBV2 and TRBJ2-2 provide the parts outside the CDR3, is EPEVTQTPSHQVTQMGQEVILRCVPISNHLYFYWYRQILGQKVEFLVSFYNNEISEKSEIFDDQFSVERPDGSNFTLKIRSTKLEDSAMYFCASSAGGLNTGELFFGEGSRLTVL.

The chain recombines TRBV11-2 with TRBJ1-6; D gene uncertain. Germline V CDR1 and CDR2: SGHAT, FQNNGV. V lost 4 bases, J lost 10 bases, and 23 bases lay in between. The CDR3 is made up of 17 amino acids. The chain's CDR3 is CASSSRDGSRRASPLHF. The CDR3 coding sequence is TGTGCCAGCAGCTCCCGGGATGGTAGCAGACGGGCGTCACCCCTCCACTTT.

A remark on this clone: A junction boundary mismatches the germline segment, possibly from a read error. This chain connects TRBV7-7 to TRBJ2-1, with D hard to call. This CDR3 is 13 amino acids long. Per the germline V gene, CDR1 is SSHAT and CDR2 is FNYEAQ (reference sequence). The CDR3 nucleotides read TGTGCTAGCAGCTTAGCCCTCAGAGGAGAGCAGTTCTTC. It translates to CASSLALRGEQFF.

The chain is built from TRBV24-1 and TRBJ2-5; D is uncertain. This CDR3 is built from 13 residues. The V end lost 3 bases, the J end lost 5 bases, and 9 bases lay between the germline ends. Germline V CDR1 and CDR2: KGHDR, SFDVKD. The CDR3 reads CATSDPSRETQYF. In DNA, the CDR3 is TGTGCCACCAGTGATCCCTCGAGGGAGACCCAGTACTTC.

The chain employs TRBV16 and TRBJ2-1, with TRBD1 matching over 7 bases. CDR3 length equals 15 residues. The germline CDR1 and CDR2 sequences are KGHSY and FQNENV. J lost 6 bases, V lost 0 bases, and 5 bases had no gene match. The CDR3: CASSQSRQGGNEQFF. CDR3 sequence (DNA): TGTGCCAGCAGCCAATCCCGACAGGGTGGCAATGAGCAGTTCTTC.

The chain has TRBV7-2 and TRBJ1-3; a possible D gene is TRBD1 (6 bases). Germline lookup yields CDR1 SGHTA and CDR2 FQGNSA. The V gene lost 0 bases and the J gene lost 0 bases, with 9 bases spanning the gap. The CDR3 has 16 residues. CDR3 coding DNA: TGTGCCAGCAGCTTAGCGGGGGCCCCCTCTGGAAACACCATATATTTT. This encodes CASSLAGAPSGNTIYF.

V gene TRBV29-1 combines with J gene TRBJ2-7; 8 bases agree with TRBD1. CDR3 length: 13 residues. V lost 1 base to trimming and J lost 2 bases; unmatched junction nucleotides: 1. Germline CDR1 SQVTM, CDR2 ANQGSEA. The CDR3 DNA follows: TGCAGCGTTGAAGGACAGGGGACCTACGAGCAGTACTTC. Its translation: CSVEGQGTYEQYF.